This T cell receptor beta chain was identified in a study of T cell repertoires in cytomegalovirus infection. The overall study: As its CMV epitopes, the study selected recently identified HLA-C-restricted and well-studied HLA-B-restricted targets. The public TCR beta signatures pointed to both CMV infection and matching HLA type.

Study-wide results and caveats: Dominant in the ex vivo response were TCR beta clonotypes restricted by HLA-C and specific for CMV. Carriers of CMV and the relevant HLA type were discriminated by public TCR beta frequency.

This clonotype was recorded a few times. Its target is unknown. The CDR3 is 13 residues long. The germline V gene has CDR1 SGHAT and CDR2 FQNNGV. Deletions cut 4 bases from V and 3 bases from J, with 6 bases between. TCRdb redid the calling of the reads with MiXCR, one entry per CDR3 protein. The repertoire holds about 900,000 distinct CDR3 sequences, approximately 32% seen once, with roughly 13% in the top ten. The J gene is TRBJ2-2, the V gene TRBV11-2, with no clear D. The receptor's source is a human donor in good health (CMV status not recorded). Some clones in this sample may be carry-over from other donors' samples. Sequencing used cultured CD8+ T cells from PBMCs, obtained from culture after CMV antigen stimulation. This CDR3 reads CASSSSHTGELFF. CDR3 DNA: TGTGCCAGCAGCTCCTCCCACACCGGGGAGCTGTTTTTT.